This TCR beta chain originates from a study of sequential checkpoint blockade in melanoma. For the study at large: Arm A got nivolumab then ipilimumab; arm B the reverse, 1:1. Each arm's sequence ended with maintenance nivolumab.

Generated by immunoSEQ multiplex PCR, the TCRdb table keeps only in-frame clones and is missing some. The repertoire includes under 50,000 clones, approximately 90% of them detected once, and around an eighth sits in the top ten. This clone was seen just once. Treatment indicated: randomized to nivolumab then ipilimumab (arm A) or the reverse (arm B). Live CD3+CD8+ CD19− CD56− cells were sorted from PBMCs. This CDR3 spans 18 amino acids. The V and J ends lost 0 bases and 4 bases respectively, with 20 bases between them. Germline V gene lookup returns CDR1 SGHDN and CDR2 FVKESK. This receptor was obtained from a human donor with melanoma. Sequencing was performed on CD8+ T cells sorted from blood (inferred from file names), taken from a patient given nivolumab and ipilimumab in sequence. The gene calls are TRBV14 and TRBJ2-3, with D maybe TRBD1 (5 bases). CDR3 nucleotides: TGTGCCAGCAGCCAAGATCGACTTGGGGCCGCCTTGTCAGATACGCAGTATTTT. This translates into CASSQDRLGAALSDTQYF.